This T cell receptor beta chain comes out of a study of T cell responses to AZD1222 COVID-19 vaccine. Germline V CDR1 and CDR2: LNHDA, SQIVND (reference sequence). Trimming removed 3 bases from V and 4 bases from J; junction bases left unmatched: 10. There are 16 residues in the CDR3. Sequencing used immunoSEQ multiplex PCR; TCRdb keeps in-frame clones, though not all of them. In the table there are tens of thousands of clones, approximately 91% of which are singletons. The input for sequencing was peripheral blood, taken on day 0 of AZD1222 vaccination. The receptor was derived from an adult in good health. The chain recombines TRBV19 with TRBJ2-3, with 7 nucleotides matching TRBD1. This chain's CDR3 is CASSMPGGSVPDTQYF. CDR3 in DNA: TGTGCCAGTAGTATGCCAGGGGGATCGGTCCCAGATACGCAGTATTTT.